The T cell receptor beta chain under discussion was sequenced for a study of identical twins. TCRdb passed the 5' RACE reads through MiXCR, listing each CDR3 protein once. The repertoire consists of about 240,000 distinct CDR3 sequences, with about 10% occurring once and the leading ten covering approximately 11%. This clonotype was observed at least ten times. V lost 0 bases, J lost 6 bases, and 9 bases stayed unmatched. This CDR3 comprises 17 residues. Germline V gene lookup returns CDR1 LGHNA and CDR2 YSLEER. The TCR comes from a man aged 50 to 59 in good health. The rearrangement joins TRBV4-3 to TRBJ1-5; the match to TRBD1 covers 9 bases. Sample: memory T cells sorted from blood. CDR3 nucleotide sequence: TGCGCCAGCAGCCAAGATCTCCCGAGACAGGGGGTTCAGCCCCAGCATTTT. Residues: CASSQDLPRQGVQPQHF.